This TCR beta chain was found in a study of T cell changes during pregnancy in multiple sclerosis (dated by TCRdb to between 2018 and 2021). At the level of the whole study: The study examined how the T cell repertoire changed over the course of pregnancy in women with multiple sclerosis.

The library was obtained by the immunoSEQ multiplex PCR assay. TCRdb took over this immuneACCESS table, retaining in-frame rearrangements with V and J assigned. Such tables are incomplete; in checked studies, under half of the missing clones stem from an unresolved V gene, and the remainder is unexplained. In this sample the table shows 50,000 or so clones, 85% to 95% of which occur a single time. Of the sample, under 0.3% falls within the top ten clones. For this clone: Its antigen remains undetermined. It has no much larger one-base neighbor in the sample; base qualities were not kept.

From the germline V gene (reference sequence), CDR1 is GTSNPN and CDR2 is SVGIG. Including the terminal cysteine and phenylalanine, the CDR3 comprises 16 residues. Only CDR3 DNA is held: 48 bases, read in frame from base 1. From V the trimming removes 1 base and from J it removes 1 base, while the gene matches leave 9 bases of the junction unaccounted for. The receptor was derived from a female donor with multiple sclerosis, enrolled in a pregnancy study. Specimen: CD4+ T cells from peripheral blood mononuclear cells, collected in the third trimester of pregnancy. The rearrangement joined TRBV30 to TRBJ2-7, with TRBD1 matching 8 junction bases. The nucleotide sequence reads TGTGCCTGGAGTGGGGCTCGGGACAGGTATTCCTACGAGCAGTACTTC. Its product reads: CAWSGARDRYSYEQYF. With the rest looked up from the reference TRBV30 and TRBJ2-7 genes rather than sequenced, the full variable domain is SQTIHQWPATLVQPVGSPLSLECTVEGTSNPNLYWYRQAAGRGLQLLFYSVGIGQISSEVPQNLSASRPQDRQFILSSKKLLLSDSGFYLCAWSGARDRYSYEQYFGPGTRLTVT.